A single sample is the source of the 7 T cell receptor beta chains below, sequenced in a study of T cells in Graves' hyperthyroidism and ophthalmopathy. Amplified regions were TCR beta CDR3 sequences from RNA transcripts. Using the HTBI primer set, a first-round RT-PCR was run on the TCR CDR3. Each CDR3 protein is one row after TCRdb ran MiXCR on the multiplex PCR reads. There are around 370,000 distinct CDR3 sequences in the sample; approximately 17% occur only once, and 40% lies in the top ten. The material sequenced was blood. Source of these receptors: a man between 18 and 29 years old with Graves' ophthalmopathy.

This clonotype has ten or more counts. The V and J genes are TRBV7-9 and TRBJ2-1, with D tentatively TRBD1 or TRBD2 (5 bases each). CDR1 and CDR2 from the germline V gene are SEHNR and FQNEAQ (reference sequence). The CDR3 has 16 amino acids. V was cut by 0 bases and J by 0 bases, with 9 bases left in between. CDR3 nucleotides: TGTGCCAGCAGCTTAGCGTCAGGGAGCTCCTACAATGAGCAGTTCTTC. Translation: CASSLASGSSYNEQFF.

This clonotype was picked up many times. This chain connects TRBV2 to TRBJ1-2, with D hard to call. The CDR3 contains 13 residues. Germline V CDR1 and CDR2: SNHLY, FYNNEI. V was trimmed by 3 bases and J by 4 bases, leaving 9 bases between them. CDR3 region: CASSDGPIYGYTF. The DNA of the CDR3 is TGTGCCAGCAGTGACGGGCCTATCTATGGCTACACCTTC.

With respect to this clonotype: A much larger clone lies one base from this, so it may be a read error. The chain couples TRBV12-3 or TRBV12-4 to TRBJ1-1; D is perhaps TRBD1 (6 bases). The CDR3 runs to 13 residues. CDR3 DNA: TGTGTCAGCAGTTTATCGGGGGCAGCTGAAGCTTTCTTT. It encodes CVSSLSGAAEAFF.

This rearrangement joins TRBV7-9 to TRBJ2-5, with TRBD2 matching over 12 bases. The ends lost 6 bases at V and 5 bases at J; junction bases unmatched: 19. CDR1 is SEHNR, CDR2 FQNEAQ, per germline (reference sequence). The CDR3 has 19 residues. The CDR3: CASSRDSSGGAQGVETQYF. The CDR3 nucleotides read TGTGCCAGCAGTCGGGACTCTAGCGGGGGGGCTCAGGGTGTGGAGACCCAGTACTTC. The entire variable domain, with the rest obtained from reference TRBV7-9 and TRBJ2-5, is as follows: DTGVSQNPRHKITKRGQNVTFRCDPISEHNRLYWYRQTLGQGPEFLTYFQNEAQLEKSRLLSDRFSAERPKGSFSTLEIQRTEQGDSAMYLCASSRDSSGGAQGVETQYFGPGTRLLVL.

The V and J genes are TRBV6-5 and TRBJ2-7; D ambiguous. This CDR3 contains 15 residues. CDR1 and CDR2 from the germline V gene are MNHEY and SVGAGI. The V end lost 0 bases, the J end lost 2 bases, and 11 bases lay between the germline ends. CDR3 region: CASSYSVDGPYEQYF. The CDR3, as DNA: TGTGCCAGCAGTTACTCGGTGGACGGACCCTACGAGCAGTACTTC.

This clonotype was seen many times. The J gene is TRBJ2-1, the V gene TRBV29-1, with a tentative D call TRBD2 (6 bases). CDR3 length: 16 amino acids. Per the germline V gene, CDR1 is SQVTM and CDR2 is ANQGSEA. Trimming took 3 bases from V and 10 from J, leaving 25 bases between them. The chain's CDR3 is CSVDLRGTVGLGEQFF. The CDR3 DNA reads as TGCAGCGTTGACCTCCGGGGCACAGTGGGACTTGGGGAGCAGTTCTTC.

This clonotype appeared a few times. The gene calls are TRBV7-9 and TRBJ2-1; 7 positions agree with TRBD1. Germline loops: CDR1 SEHNR, CDR2 FQNEAQ (reference sequence). The CDR3 is 17 residues long. V was clipped by 5 bases and J by 2 bases; unmatched bases: 12. Here the CDR3 reads CASSPERARGTYNEQFF. CDR3 DNA: TGTGCCAGCAGCCCGGAAAGGGCCAGGGGGACCTACAATGAGCAGTTCTTC. Complete variable domain (other parts from reference TRBV7-9 and TRBJ2-1): DTGVSQNPRHKITKRGQNVTFRCDPISEHNRLYWYRQTLGQGPEFLTYFQNEAQLEKSRLLSDRFSAERPKGSFSTLEIQRTEQGDSAMYLCASSPERARGTYNEQFFGPGTRLTVL.